The 27 T cell receptor beta chains in this list originate from one sample, sequenced in a study of cytomegalovirus exposure and HLA in healthy donors. It was with 60 Vbeta and 13 Jbeta primers that the PCR ran. This table comes from immunoSEQ multiplex PCR, and its TCRdb copy is limited to in-frame clones, with some not included. Recorded for this sample: under 65,000 clones. Material for sequencing was PBMCs. The source of these receptors is a woman aged 40 to 50 in good health and CMV-seronegative.

The chain has TRBV10-3 and TRBJ1-2; the D gene is possibly TRBD1 (6 bases). The germline V and J ends were trimmed by 6 bases and 0 bases, with 14 bases remaining between them. The CDR3 sequence is 15 residues long. In germline, CDR1 is ENHRY, CDR2 SYGVKD. CDR3 protein: CAISGGGETNYGYTF. CDR3 DNA sequence: TGTGCCATCAGCGGAGGGGGGGAAACTAACTATGGCTACACCTTC.

The rearrangement links TRBV30 to TRBJ1-5; 8 bases are shared with TRBD1. The CDR3 totals 14 residues. The V segment lost 6 bases and the J segment 7 bases; nucleotides outside the gene matches: 11. Germline loops: CDR1 GTSNPN, CDR2 SVGIG (reference sequence). The CDR3 protein is CACTLAGGGQPQHF. Here the CDR3 DNA reads TGTGCCTGCACTCTCGCAGGGGGCGGACAGCCCCAGCATTTT.

The chain links TRBV5-1 to TRBJ1-6; TRBD1 might be the D (6 bases). This CDR3 has 14 residues. Germline values: CDR1 SGHRS, CDR2 YFSETQ. V lost 1 base and J 10 bases, leaving 12 bases between the germline ends. CDR3 in amino acids: CASSLPTGDSPLHF. CDR3 nucleotides: TGCGCCAGCAGCTTGCCGACAGGTGACTCACCCCTCCACTTT.

The genes are TRBV2 and TRBJ2-2, with D possibly matching TRBD2 (5 bases). The germline V gene has CDR1 SNHLY and CDR2 FYNNEI. V lost 6 bases, J lost 2 bases, and 7 bases lay in between. This CDR3 is 13 amino acids long. The CDR3 region has the DNA TGTGCCAGCAGGGAGGATAACACCGGGGAGCTGTTTTTT. Its protein is CASREDNTGELFF.

The chain couples TRBV6-1 to TRBJ1-5; tentatively, D is TRBD1 (5 bases). Germline assignment: CDR1 MNHNS and CDR2 SASEGT. CDR3 size: 15 residues. V was cut by 2 bases and J by 4 bases, with 12 bases left in between. The CDR3, as DNA: TGTGCCAGCAGTGAAATGGCAGGGATTAATCAGCCCCAGCATTTT. This codes for CASSEMAGINQPQHF.

The gene calls are TRBV30 and TRBJ1-5; 9 nucleotides match TRBD1. The germline CDR1 and CDR2 sequences are GTSNPN and SVGIG (reference sequence). The V gene end was trimmed by 1 base and the J gene end by 2 bases; junction bases not matched to a gene: 0. The CDR3 consists of 14 residues. CDR3 sequence reads: CAWSGTGGNQPQHF. The CDR3 nucleotides read TGTGCCTGGAGTGGGACAGGGGGCAATCAGCCCCAGCATTTT.

The CDR3 nucleotides are TGTGCCTGGAGTAAACTAGCGGGGAACACCGGGGAGCTGTTTTTT. The encoded protein is CAWSKLAGNTGELFF. V gene TRBV30 combines with J gene TRBJ2-2; TRBD2 matches at 9 bases. The germline gives CDR1 GTSNPN, CDR2 SVGIG (reference sequence). The ends lost 2 bases at V and 1 base at J; junction bases unmatched: 2. There are 15 residues in the CDR3. Full variable domain (missing parts from reference TRBV30 and TRBJ2-2): SQTIHQWPATLVQPVGSPLSLECTVEGTSNPNLYWYRQAAGRGLQLLFYSVGIGQISSEVPQNLSASRPQDRQFILSSKKLLLSDSGFYLCAWSKLAGNTGELFFGEGSRLTVL.

The chain recombines TRBV7-2 with TRBJ2-5, with TRBD2 identical over 13 bases. The CDR3 spans 15 residues. Germline assignment: CDR1 SGHTA and CDR2 FQGNSA. Trimming cost V 1 base and J 13 bases; bases outside gene matches: 9. CDR3 amino acids: CASSLVGLAGEGVYF. For the CDR3, the DNA is TGTGCCAGCAGCTTAGTAGGACTAGCGGGAGAGGGGGTGTACTTC.

On this clone itself: The junction shows a germline mismatch at one end, possibly a read error. The rearrangement links TRBV4-2 to TRBJ2-1; maybe TRBD2 (6 bases). This CDR3 is 16 amino acids long. CDR1 is LGHNA and CDR2 is YNFKEQ in the germline V gene. The CDR3 region is CASSQDGGSSDNEQFF. CDR3 nucleotides: TGTGCCAGCAGCCAAGATGGGGGGAGCTCCGACAATGAGCAGTTCTTC.

This rearrangement joins TRBV5-1 to TRBJ2-7; 7 bases line up with TRBD1. Trimming cost V 5 bases and J 3 bases; bases outside gene matches: 11. CDR1 is SGHRS, CDR2 YFSETQ, per germline. The CDR3 covers 15 residues. CDR3 bases: TGCGCCAGCAGATTCAGAGGGGGCGAGGGCTACGAGCAGTACTTC. Its translation is CASRFRGGEGYEQYF. The full variable domain, rest sourced from reference TRBV5-1 and TRBJ2-7, is KAGVTQTPRYLIKTRGQQVTLSCSPISGHRSVSWYQQTPGQGLQFLFEYFSETQRNKGNFPGRFSGRQFSNSRSEMNVSTLELGDSALYLCASRFRGGEGYEQYFGPGTRLTVT.

This chain links TRBV14 with TRBJ2-2; D call uncertain. There are 18 residues in the CDR3. Trimming pared 6 bases from V and 3 bases from J, leaving 23 bases between. CDR1 is SGHDN, CDR2 FVKESK, per germline. The CDR3, as DNA: TGTGCCAGCAGTGAATATGCTGTAGGAGAAGTCGACACCGGGGAGCTGTTTTTT. Protein product: CASSEYAVGEVDTGELFF.

This sequence joins TRBV5-6 and TRBJ2-3; 8 positions agree with TRBD2. Per germline, CDR1 SGHDT and CDR2 YYEEEE. The CDR3 has 18 residues. After removal of 3 bases from V and 5 bases from J, the junction contained 17 bases not matched to a gene. The CDR3 DNA sequence: TGTGCCAGCAGCTGGCGGTATTTACCGGGGGGGCCGAGAGATACGCAGTATTTT. It yields the protein CASSWRYLPGGPRDTQYF. Supplemented by reference TRBV5-6 and TRBJ2-3, the full variable domain reads DAGVTQSPTHLIKTRGQQVTLRCSPKSGHDTVSWYQQALGQGPQFIFQYYEEEERQRGNFPDRFSGHQFPNYSSELNVNALLLGDSALYLCASSWRYLPGGPRDTQYFGPGTRLTVL.

This chain links TRBV7-3 with TRBJ1-1; D might be TRBD1 (5 bases). V dropped 1 base and J dropped 5 bases, with 17 bases sitting between them. The CDR3 sequence is 16 residues long. CDR1 and CDR2 (germline): SGHTA, FQGTGA. The CDR3 sequence: CASSLRVGDGGTEAFF. CDR3 nucleotides: TGTGCCAGCAGCTTAAGGGTTGGGGACGGGGGAACTGAAGCTTTCTTT.

The CDR3 loop reads CASSLSPGLAGTGELFF. The DNA for the CDR3 is TGTGCCAGCAGTTTATCGCCTGGACTAGCGGGGACCGGGGAGCTGTTTTTT. The genes are TRBV27 and TRBJ2-2; 12 nucleotides agree with TRBD2. V lost 0 bases and J lost 5; bases outside the gene matches: 4. CDR1 MNHEY and CDR2 SMNVEV come from the germline V gene (reference sequence). The CDR3 extends over 17 amino acids.

V is TRBV7-9 and J is TRBJ1-1; 10 nucleotides agree with TRBD1. The CDR3 has 15 residues. The junction had 0 bases not matched to a gene; V was cut back by 1 base and J by 1 base. From germline, CDR1 is SEHNR and CDR2 FQNEAQ (reference sequence). CDR3 DNA: TGTGCCAGCAGCTTAGGACAGGGGGCGAACACTGAAGCTTTCTTT. This sequence encodes CASSLGQGANTEAFF.

The genes are TRBV5-1 and TRBJ1-6, with a weak D call TRBD1 (6 bases). CDR3 length: 16 amino acids. Germline values: CDR1 SGHRS, CDR2 YFSETQ. V was pared by 4 bases and J by 0 bases, with 11 bases between. The CDR3 nucleotides are TGCGCCAGCAGCACCGGACAGAGCTCCTATAATTCACCCCTCCACTTT. It encodes CASSTGQSSYNSPLHF.

CDR3 amino acids: CASSPQSGTEAFF. The CDR3 nucleotides read TGTGCCAGCAGCCCCCAATCGGGCACTGAAGCTTTCTTT. The chain employs TRBV7-3 and TRBJ1-1; no clear D. The V and J ends lost 5 bases and 4 bases respectively, with 11 bases between them. CDR3 length: 13 amino acids. Germline V gene lookup returns CDR1 SGHTA and CDR2 FQGTGA. The whole variable domain, remainder taken from reference TRBV7-3 and TRBJ1-1, is GAGVSQTPSNKVTEKGKYVELRCDPISGHTALYWYRQSLGQGPEFLIYFQGTGAADDSGLPNDRFFAVRPEGSVSTLKIQRTERGDSAVYLCASSPQSGTEAFFGQGTRLTVV.

The gene calls are TRBV6-1 and TRBJ2-7; 10 nucleotides align to TRBD1. The V and J ends lost 6 bases and 2 bases, in that order; junction bases with no gene match: 4. Germline V lookup: CDR1 MNHNS, CDR2 SASEGT. The CDR3 spans 14 residues. The CDR3 here is CASRPGTGAYEQYF. The CDR3, as DNA: TGTGCCAGCAGACCCGGGACAGGGGCCTACGAGCAGTACTTC.

The chain recombines TRBV2 with TRBJ1-2; TRBD1 is a possible D gene (5 bases). V was shortened by 6 bases and J by 4 bases, with 12 bases between the two germline ends. The length of the CDR3 is 13 residues. Germline CDR1 is SNHLY and CDR2 is FYNNEI. The chain's CDR3 is CASRAGPTYGYTF. The CDR3 DNA sequence: TGTGCCAGCAGGGCAGGGCCAACCTATGGCTACACCTTC.

J is TRBJ2-3 and V is TRBV28; D is perhaps TRBD2 (6 bases). The germline V gene has CDR1 MDHEN and CDR2 SYDVKM. Trimming cost V 3 bases and J 6 bases, with 16 bases left between them. This CDR3 contains 15 residues. CDR3 DNA: TGTGCCAGCAGTTTCGCCGGGACCCGGGGGGATACGCAGTATTTT. Translating gives CASSFAGTRGDTQYF.

The chain carries TRBV2 and TRBJ1-5; no definite D call. The CDR3 contains 14 residues. With 7 bases removed from V and 7 bases from J, the gap between germline ends came to 17 bases. CDR1 SNHLY and CDR2 FYNNEI come from the germline V gene. This CDR3 reads CASTREAANQPQHF. The CDR3 DNA reads as TGTGCCAGCACCCGAGAGGCGGCCAACCAGCCCCAGCATTTT.

The chain couples TRBV14 to TRBJ1-6; possibly TRBD1 for D (5 bases). CDR3 length: 14 amino acids. From germline, CDR1 is SGHDN and CDR2 FVKESK. V was pared by 4 bases and J by 10 bases, with 14 bases between. CDR3 in amino acids: CASSRGRVASPLHF. The CDR3 DNA sequence: TGTGCCAGCAGCCGGGGCCGGGTGGCATCACCCCTCCACTTT.

This chain connects TRBV27 to TRBJ2-6, with 8 bases fitting TRBD1. The junction had 5 bases not matched to a gene; V was cut back by 7 bases and J by 0 bases. The CDR3 has 16 residues. Germline loops: CDR1 MNHEY, CDR2 SMNVEV (reference sequence). The CDR3 DNA sequence: TGTGCCAGCATGGGACAGGCCCTCTCTGGGGCCAACGTCCTGACTTTC. It specifies CASMGQALSGANVLTF.

The V call is TRBV4-1, the J call TRBJ2-7; TRBD2 is a possible D gene (6 bases). The CDR3 has 14 residues. V dropped 1 base and J dropped 6 bases, with 13 bases sitting between them. The germline CDR1 and CDR2 sequences are MGHRA and YSYEKL. The CDR3 region has the DNA TGCGCCAGCAGCCAAGGGGCTAGCGAGCGCGAGCAGTACTTC. It is translated as CASSQGASEREQYF.

The chain uses TRBV15 and TRBJ1-5; the D is unclear. The V gene's germline CDR1 is LNHNV and CDR2 YYDKDF (reference sequence). This CDR3 region has 13 residues. Trimming removed 4 bases from V and 5 bases from J, with 9 bases in between. This chain's CDR3 is CATSTSLYQPQHF. The CDR3 nucleotides are TGTGCCACCAGCACCAGTTTATATCAGCCCCAGCATTTT.

The CDR3 DNA follows: TGTGCCAGCAGTCCGACCGACGACAGGGGGCGACGCTACACCTTC. It translates to CASSPTDDRGRRYTF. The V and J genes are TRBV6-1 and TRBJ1-2, with 10 bases identical to TRBD1. The V gene end was trimmed by 5 bases and the J gene end by 9 bases; junction bases not matched to a gene: 12. The CDR3 length is 15 residues. CDR1 MNHNS and CDR2 SASEGT come from the germline V gene.

The chain is built from TRBV7-3 and TRBJ2-1, with 8 bases that match TRBD2. Trimming at V came to 4 bases and at J to 6 bases, leaving 11 bases not matched to a gene. CDR3 length: 16 amino acids. The V gene's germline CDR1 is SGHTA and CDR2 FQGTGA. The CDR3 DNA is TGTGCCAGCAGCTCGATACTAGCGGCCACTTCCAATGAGCAGTTCTTC. Translated: CASSSILAATSNEQFF.